This entry lists 32 T cell receptor beta chains sequenced from one sample in a study of beta chain features in type 1 diabetes. All of the isolated RNA was reverse transcribed, so expressed TCRB transcripts were sequenced. Libraries were prepared by immunoSEQ multiplex PCR; TCRdb keeps only in-frame clonotypes and omits some of them. The sample consists of 900,000 or so clones, about a sixth of them appearing once. The sequencing sample was made of naive CD4+ T cells from blood. The receptors were sampled from a young woman in good health.

This clone showed up just a few times. This chain links TRBV10-2 with TRBJ2-5; 7 bases match TRBD1. The CDR3 extends over 12 amino acids. V shed 9 bases and J 9 bases; nucleotides not matched to a gene: 10. CDR1 is WSHSY, CDR2 SAAADI, per germline. In DNA, the CDR3 is TGCGCCAGTTCCGGGGCAGGGGGTTCCCAGTACTTC. Translated, it gives CASSGAGGSQYF.

This clone was found a few times. V and J are TRBV29-1 and TRBJ1-2, with D maybe TRBD1 (6 bases). Per the germline V gene, CDR1 is SQVTM and CDR2 is ANQGSEA. This CDR3 region has 13 residues. The V and J ends lost 3 bases and 7 bases respectively, with 15 bases between them. The CDR3: CSVDSFSGAGYTF. In DNA form, the CDR3 reads TGCAGCGTTGACTCATTTTCGGGGGCTGGCTACACCTTC.

Of note for this clone: This could be a read error, since a much larger clone is one nucleotide away. The chain carries TRBV7-6 and TRBJ2-1, with 11 bases aligning to TRBD2. J lost 4 bases, V lost 5 bases, and 4 bases had no gene match. The CDR3 is made up of 15 amino acids. From germline, CDR1 is SGHVS and CDR2 FNYEAQ. The CDR3 loop is CASSPGTSGYNEQFF. CDR3 sequence (DNA): TGTGCCAGCAGCCCGGGGACTAGCGGATACAATGAGCAGTTCTTC. Together with reference TRBV7-6 and TRBJ2-1, the CDR3 gives the full variable domain: GAGVSQSPRYKVTKRGQDVALRCDPISGHVSLYWYRQALGQGPEFLTYFNYEAQQDKSGLPNDRFSAERPEGSISTLTIQRTEQRDSAMYRCASSPGTSGYNEQFFGPGTRLTVL.

The chain employs TRBV7-2 and TRBJ2-3, with TRBD2 identical over 8 bases. The CDR3 contains 16 residues. Germline loops: CDR1 SGHTA, CDR2 FQGNSA. V shed 0 bases and J 4 bases; nucleotides not matched to a gene: 6. CDR3 in DNA: TGTGCCAGCAGCTTAGCTTCTGCGGGAGGAGCAGATACGCAGTATTTT. Translating gives CASSLASAGGADTQYF.

The chain combines TRBV27 with TRBJ2-1; TRBD2 matches at 7 bases. The CDR3 sequence is 16 residues long. V gave up 7 bases and J gave up 7 bases; unmatched junction bases: 16. CDR1 and CDR2 from the germline V gene are MNHEY and SMNVEV (reference sequence). In nucleotides, the CDR3 is TGTGCCAGCAAGTTAAGTGGGAGGGCCATGGGGAATGAGCAGTTCTTC. Its protein is CASKLSGRAMGNEQFF.

The chain combines TRBV7-8 with TRBJ1-2; D unclear. Trimming took 5 bases from V and 6 from J, leaving 16 bases between them. This CDR3 comprises 14 residues. Germline values: CDR1 SGHVS, CDR2 FQNEAQ. The CDR3 nucleotides are TGTGCCAGCAGCCTTACGGGTGGTATGGATGGCTACACCTTC. Translated, it gives CASSLTGGMDGYTF. Drawing the rest from reference TRBV7-8 and TRBJ1-2, the complete variable domain is GAGVSQSPRYKVAKRGQDVALRCDPISGHVSLFWYQQALGQGPEFLTYFQNEAQLDKSGLPSDRFFAERPEGSVSTLKIQRTQQEDSAVYLCASSLTGGMDGYTFGSGTRLTVV.

In its sample, this clone was seen a few times. The genes are TRBV29-1 and TRBJ2-3; D uncertain. Germline V gene data show CDR1 as SQVTM and CDR2 as ANQGSEA. The CDR3 is 13 amino acids. V lost 3 bases and J 2 bases, leaving 9 bases between the germline ends. CDR3 residues: CSVEHQLTDTQYF. CDR3 nucleotides: TGCAGCGTTGAGCACCAGCTCACAGATACGCAGTATTTT.

This clone was counted a few times. This chain uses TRBV7-9 with TRBJ1-2; TRBD1 matches 7 bases. V shed 5 bases and J 8 bases; nucleotides not matched to a gene: 8. CDR3 length: 13 residues. Germline-derived CDR1 and CDR2 are SEHNR and FQNEAQ (reference sequence). CDR3 in DNA: TGTGCCAGCAGCGAGACAGGGTTCCGAGGCTACACCTTC. Translation gives CASSETGFRGYTF.

This clone showed up just a few times. The V gene is TRBV14, the J gene TRBJ2-7; unclear D gene. CDR3 length: 14 residues. Germline loops: CDR1 SGHDN, CDR2 FVKESK. Trimming took off 6 bases at V and 2 bases at J, with 14 bases between the two ends. CDR3 residues: CASSEQIGAYEQYF. CDR3 in DNA: TGTGCCAGCAGTGAGCAGATCGGCGCCTACGAGCAGTACTTC.

The CDR3 DNA is TGTGCCAGCAGCTTAGCCCGCCATGAGCAGTTCTTC. It codes for CASSLARHEQFF. V usage is TRBV13 and J usage is TRBJ2-1; D unresolved. CDR1 is PRHDT, CDR2 FYEKMQ, per germline (reference sequence). CDR3 length: 12 amino acids. The ends were cut back, 1 base at V and 8 bases at J, with 6 bases in the middle.

This clone was observed a handful of times. This chain connects TRBV5-4 to TRBJ2-3; D is possibly TRBD1 (5 bases). Germline CDR1 SGHNT, CDR2 YYREEE (reference sequence). This CDR3 contains 16 residues. V was cut by 0 bases and J by 0 bases, with 11 bases left in between. CDR3 protein: CASSLVGQGSTDTQYF. In DNA, the CDR3 is TGTGCCAGCAGCTTGGTAGGGCAGGGAAGCACAGATACGCAGTATTTT.

The chain employs TRBV10-3 and TRBJ2-6, with unresolved D. Germline assignment: CDR1 ENHRY and CDR2 SYGVKD. This CDR3 contains 14 residues. Trimming took 4 bases from V and 0 from J, leaving 4 bases between them. The CDR3 here is CAISGGSGANVLTF. DNA for the CDR3: TGTGCCATCAGTGGGGGCTCTGGGGCCAACGTCCTGACTTTC.

The chain employs TRBV5-4 and TRBJ2-3; no firm D call. Trimming stripped 3 bases from V and 4 bases from J, with 9 bases between. CDR3 length: 13 residues. Per germline, CDR1 SGHNT and CDR2 YYREEE (reference sequence). The CDR3 bases are TGTGCCAGCAGCTCCCTCGCCGCAGATACGCAGTATTTT. Encoded protein: CASSSLAADTQYF.

The CDR3 here is CASSQTGSYEQYF. The CDR3 nucleotides read TGTGCCAGCAGCCAGACAGGGTCCTACGAGCAGTACTTC. This chain links TRBV4-2 with TRBJ2-7; TRBD1 matches at 7 bases. J was trimmed by 1 base and V by 3 bases; bases with no gene match: 0. The germline V gene has CDR1 LGHNA and CDR2 YNFKEQ. This CDR3 region has 13 residues.

This clone was counted only a few times. The chain recombines TRBV4-2 with TRBJ2-2; possible D gene TRBD1, 6 bases. The CDR3 runs 17 residues. Trimming removed 5 bases from V and 5 bases from J, with 21 bases in between. Germline V gene lookup returns CDR1 LGHNA and CDR2 YNFKEQ. The CDR3 here is CASSLIFGRGRTGELFF. For the CDR3, the DNA is TGTGCCAGCAGCTTGATTTTTGGCAGGGGCAGGACCGGGGAGCTGTTTTTT.

The chain uses TRBV28 and TRBJ1-1; no clear D gene. The CDR3 loop spans 12 amino acids. V gave up 4 bases and J gave up 2 bases, with 5 bases separating them. Germline V lookup: CDR1 MDHEN, CDR2 SYDVKM. The chain's CDR3 is CASSSDNTEAFF. As DNA, the CDR3 is TGTGCCAGCAGTTCGGATAACACTGAAGCTTTCTTT.

The chain recombines TRBV13 with TRBJ2-1; D perhaps matches TRBD1 (6 bases). The germline gives CDR1 PRHDT, CDR2 FYEKMQ (reference sequence). The ends were cut back, 4 bases at V and 4 bases at J, with 11 bases in the middle. CDR3 size: 14 residues. The CDR3 sequence is CASSYAGTYNEQFF. Written as DNA, the CDR3 is TGTGCCAGCAGCTACGCCGGGACATACAATGAGCAGTTCTTC. The variable domain in full, with the rest retrieved from reference TRBV13 and TRBJ2-1, is AAGVIQSPRHLIKEKRETATLKCYPIPRHDTVYWYQQGPGQDPQFLISFYEKMQSDKGSIPDRFSAQQFSDYHSELNMSSLELGDSALYFCASSYAGTYNEQFFGPGTRLTVL.

The chain couples TRBV2 to TRBJ2-3; no firm D call. The CDR3 spans 12 residues. Germline CDR1 and CDR2: SNHLY and FYNNEI. V was pared by 7 bases and J by 6 bases, with 11 bases between. The CDR3 here is CASNPARDTQYF. CDR3 DNA: TGTGCCAGCAATCCCGCCCGGGATACGCAGTATTTT.

The chain carries TRBV5-4 and TRBJ2-1; D uncertain. Trimming took 0 bases from V and 1 from J, leaving 8 bases between them. The germline V gene has CDR1 SGHNT and CDR2 YYREEE (reference sequence). The CDR3 runs to 15 residues. CDR3 nucleotide sequence: TGTGCCAGCAGCTTGGATGCAGGTTCCTACAATGAGCAGTTCTTC. Protein sequence: CASSLDAGSYNEQFF. The variable domain in full, completed from reference TRBV5-4 and TRBJ2-1, reads ETGVTQSPTHLIKTRGQQVTLRCSSQSGHNTVSWYQQALGQGPQFIFQYYREEENGRGNFPPRFSGLQFPNYSSELNVNALELDDSALYLCASSLDAGSYNEQFFGPGTRLTVL.

CDR3 bases: TGTGCCAGCAGCTCCGGGACTAGTAAATCGAATGAGCAGTTCTTC. Translating it yields CASSSGTSKSNEQFF. The J gene is TRBJ2-1, the V gene TRBV5-4, with TRBD2 identical over 8 bases. CDR3 size: 15 residues. V shed 3 bases and J 7 bases; nucleotides not matched to a gene: 9. Germline V gene lookup returns CDR1 SGHNT and CDR2 YYREEE (reference sequence). The full variable domain, in which reference TRBV5-4 and TRBJ2-1 provide the parts outside the CDR3, is ETGVTQSPTHLIKTRGQQVTLRCSSQSGHNTVSWYQQALGQGPQFIFQYYREEENGRGNFPPRFSGLQFPNYSSELNVNALELDDSALYLCASSSGTSKSNEQFFGPGTRLTVL.

The chain recombines TRBV13 with TRBJ2-2; 7 bases align to TRBD1. V trimming: 6 bases; J trimming: 4 bases; junction bases outside the gene matches: 11. Germline V gene sequence: CDR1 PRHDT, CDR2 FYEKMQ (reference sequence). The CDR3 is 16 residues long. The CDR3 DNA reads as TGTGCCAGCAGTCGAAACGCCGGGACAGCCACCGGGGAGCTGTTTTTT. Translation: CASSRNAGTATGELFF.

This chain joins TRBV25-1 and TRBJ1-5; D is ambiguous. In germline, CDR1 is MGHDK, CDR2 SYGVNS. Trimming removed 3 bases at V and 0 bases at J, with 15 bases between. This CDR3 contains 17 residues. The CDR3 DNA sequence: TGTGCCAGCAGTGATGTTGGAGGGTTGGATAGCAATCAGCCCCAGCATTTT. Translation gives CASSDVGGLDSNQPQHF.

This rearrangement joins TRBV5-4 to TRBJ2-7; TRBD1 agrees at 10 bases. This CDR3 is 13 amino acids long. The germline V gene has CDR1 SGHNT and CDR2 YYREEE (reference sequence). Trimming cost V 3 bases and J 4 bases; bases outside gene matches: 1. DNA of the CDR3: TGTGCCAGCAGCTGGGACAGGGGATACGAGCAGTACTTC. This encodes CASSWDRGYEQYF.

This clone came up a few times. The CDR3, as DNA: TGTGCCAGCAGCCAGGGGCCGGCCAAAAACATTCAGTACTTC. It is translated as CASSQGPAKNIQYF. The J gene is TRBJ2-4, the V gene TRBV7-9, with a tentative D call TRBD1 (6 bases). Germline CDR1 is SEHNR and CDR2 is FQNEAQ (reference sequence). V dropped 5 bases and J dropped 1 base, with 9 bases sitting between them. The CDR3 spans 14 residues.

The chain combines TRBV7-9 with TRBJ2-1, with 12 bases fitting TRBD2. CDR1 is SEHNR, CDR2 FQNEAQ, per germline (reference sequence). This CDR3 has 15 residues. Trimming cost V 3 bases and J 8 bases; bases outside gene matches: 5. The CDR3 bases are TGTGCCAGCAGCTTCCGGACTAGCGGGATGGATGAGCAGTTCTTC. It is translated as CASSFRTSGMDEQFF.

This clone was observed a few times. The CDR3 protein is CASMWGLNTEAFF. The DNA for the CDR3 is TGTGCCAGCATGTGGGGCCTGAACACTGAAGCTTTCTTT. The rearrangement joins TRBV2 to TRBJ1-1; tentatively, D is TRBD1 (5 bases). The germline V gene encodes CDR1 SNHLY and CDR2 FYNNEI. The V end lost 7 bases, the J end lost 0 bases, and 9 bases lay between the germline ends. The CDR3 runs 13 residues.

This clone was counted a few times. V usage is TRBV5-8 and J usage is TRBJ1-2; maybe TRBD1 (6 bases). The V gene lost 1 base and the J gene lost 8 bases, with 12 bases spanning the gap. The CDR3 consists of 13 residues. CDR1 SGHTS and CDR2 YDEGEE come from the germline V gene. CDR3 region: CASSLQGLRGYTF. In nucleotides, the CDR3 is TGTGCCAGCAGCTTGCAGGGGCTAAGAGGCTACACCTTC.

This clone was counted a few times. Possible read error: a much larger clone is one base away. The gene calls are TRBV6-6 and TRBJ2-6, with unresolved D. The germline CDR1 and CDR2 sequences are MNHNY and SVGAGI (reference sequence). Trimming stripped 4 bases from V and 2 bases from J, with 0 bases between. There are 12 residues in the CDR3. CDR3 nucleotide sequence: TGTGCCAGCAGTTCTGGGGCCAACGTCCTGACTTTC. This gives the protein CASSSGANVLTF.

In this sample, this clone turned up a few times. In DNA, the CDR3 is TGTGCCAGCAGTTTACCACCCGGGACTAGCGGCTACAATGAGCAGTTCTTC. Amino acids: CASSLPPGTSGYNEQFF. The chain couples TRBV6-8 to TRBJ2-1; 11 positions agree with TRBD2. The CDR3 has 17 residues. CDR1 and CDR2 from the germline V gene are MNHGY and SAAAGT. Unmatched junction bases numbered 8, after V lost 4 bases and J lost 3 bases.

The chain employs TRBV5-1 and TRBJ2-7, with D perhaps matching TRBD1 or TRBD2 (5 bases each). CDR3 length: 17 amino acids. Germline assignment: CDR1 SGHRS and CDR2 YFSETQ. Trimming took 4 bases from V and 2 from J, leaving 22 bases between them. The CDR3 reads CASSPEPGYQGAYEQYF. CDR3 sequence (DNA): TGCGCCAGCAGCCCGGAGCCGGGGTACCAAGGGGCCTACGAGCAGTACTTC. Complete variable domain (other parts from reference TRBV5-1 and TRBJ2-7): KAGVTQTPRYLIKTRGQQVTLSCSPISGHRSVSWYQQTPGQGLQFLFEYFSETQRNKGNFPGRFSGRQFSNSRSEMNVSTLELGDSALYLCASSPEPGYQGAYEQYFGPGTRLTVT.

The chain recombines TRBV10-1 with TRBJ2-1; TRBD2 might be the D (6 bases). Trimming pared 6 bases from V and 7 bases from J, leaving 13 bases between. CDR1 is WNHNN and CDR2 is SYGVQD in the germline V gene (reference sequence). This CDR3 contains 13 residues. The CDR3, as DNA: TGCGCCAGCAGGCCGACGGGGGTGAATGAGCAGTTCTTC. Translated: CASRPTGVNEQFF.

This chain joins TRBV27 and TRBJ2-2; D unclear. With 6 bases removed from V and 5 bases from J, the gap between germline ends came to 10 bases. The germline V gene has CDR1 MNHEY and CDR2 SMNVEV (reference sequence). This CDR3 has 13 residues. Written as DNA, the CDR3 is TGTGCCAGCAGACCTGCTGGGACCGGGGAGCTGTTTTTT. Translation: CASRPAGTGELFF.